The rows below give T cell receptor beta chains drawn from one sample of a study of shared clonotypes between healthy human individuals. Sequenced by immunoSEQ multiplex PCR; TCRdb stores in-frame clones only, minus some. The data show under 600,000 clones, 95% to 98% seen once. Source material: naive CD4+ T cells sorted from blood. The receptors derive from a woman aged 25 to 39 in good health. Each CDR3 is given with its conserved first and last residue. The D gene is left open where the match is weak. Clone size is not always given. Where it is, it says once, few, many or a class for expanded clones.

J	D	V	size	CDR3	DNA
TRBJ1-1	TRBD1	TRBV9	-	CASSAWDRGSTEAFF	TGTGCCAGCAGCGCGTGGGACAGGGGGAGCACTGAAGCTTTCTTT
TRBJ1-5	TRBD1	TRBV19	-	CASTGQGGSNQPQHF	TGTGCCAGTACCGGACAGGGAGGGAGCAATCAGCCCCAGCATTTT
TRBJ2-1	TRBD2	TRBV6-6	-	CASRQAGGPNEQFF	TGTGCCAGCAGACAAGCGGGAGGGCCCAATGAGCAGTTCTTC
TRBJ2-7	TRBD2	TRBV5-6	-	CASSISGELDEQYF	TGTGCCAGCAGCATTAGCGGGGAGCTCGACGAGCAGTACTTC
TRBJ2-1	-	TRBV19	-	CASKGGWSYNEQFF	TGTGCCAGTAAGGGCGGGTGGTCCTACAATGAGCAGTTCTTC
TRBJ2-7	TRBD2	TRBV30	-	CAWRGGRYEQYF	TGTGCCTGGCGAGGCGGGAGGTACGAGCAGTACTTC
TRBJ1-2	-	TRBV29-1	-	CSVVDTGLFYGYTF	TGCAGCGTTGTAGACACCGGGCTGTTCTATGGCTACACCTTC
TRBJ1-2	-	TRBV7-2	-	CASSSLGSGAHGYTF	TGTGCCAGCAGCTCCTTGGGGTCGGGGGCTCATGGCTACACCTTC
TRBJ2-7	-	TRBV7-9	-	CASSLGRTYEQYF	TGTGCCAGCAGCTTAGGGCGGACCTACGAGCAGTACTTC
TRBJ2-1	-	TRBV19	-	CASTSAWTSGYNEQFF	-
TRBJ2-3	-	TRBV5-1	-	CASRRVRQANRDTQYF	TGCGCCAGCAGACGAGTCAGGCAGGCCAACCGGGATACGCAGTATTTT
TRBJ1-2	-	TRBV28	-	CASSLQGYDYGYTF	TGTGCCAGCAGTTTACAGGGATATGACTATGGCTACACCTTC
TRBJ1-2	TRBD1	TRBV28	-	CASSPDRGRVYGYTF	TGTGCCAGCAGTCCAGACAGGGGCCGCGTCTATGGCTACACCTTC
TRBJ2-5	-	TRBV7-9	-	CASSLREEETQYF	TGTGCCAGCAGCTTAAGGGAAGAAGAGACCCAGTACTTC
TRBJ1-2	-	TRBV2	-	CASTPFRGLDGYTF	TGTGCCAGCACCCCATTCCGGGGGTTAGATGGCTACACCTTC
TRBJ2-5	TRBD2	TRBV7-7	-	CASSLNPSGKETQYF	TGTGCCAGCAGCTTAAACCCTAGCGGGAAGGAGACCCAGTACTTC
TRBJ1-6	-	TRBV7-8	-	CASSWTSSDSPLHF	TGTGCCAGCAGCTGGACTTCTAGTGATTCACCCCTCCACTTT
TRBJ2-7	TRBD1	TRBV5-1	once	CASSLAAGTGKREQYF	TGCGCCAGCAGCTTGGCAGCCGGGACAGGGAAACGCGAGCAGTACTTC
TRBJ2-1	TRBD2	TRBV12-5	-	CASGLHGGAINEQFF	TGTGCTAGTGGCCTCCACGGGGGGGCGATCAATGAGCAGTTCTTC
TRBJ1-5	-	TRBV5-5	-	CASSLSGFSEYQPQHF	TGTGCCAGCAGCTTGAGTGGGTTCAGCGAATATCAGCCCCAGCATTTT
TRBJ1-2	-	TRBV20-1	-	CSDVRIGYTF	TGCAGTGATGTTCGCATTGGCTACACCTTC
TRBJ1-1	-	TRBV4-2	once	CASSQVGRANTEAFF	TGTGCCAGCAGCCAGGTGGGACGGGCGAACACTGAAGCTTTCTTT
TRBJ2-7	-	TRBV2	-	CASRLEPSSGYF	TGTGCCAGCAGACTCGAACCCTCTTCAGGTTACTTC
TRBJ1-4	-	TRBV28	-	CASSSSTDTNEKLFF	TGTGCCAGCAGTTCATCGACAGATACTAATGAAAAACTGTTTTTT
TRBJ2-1	-	TRBV28	-	CASSLSAVDDVEQFF	TGTGCCAGCAGTTTGTCAGCGGTAGATGATGTTGAGCAGTTCTTC
TRBJ2-6	TRBD1	TRBV28	-	CASSHLWDRGLKSGANVLTF	TGTGCCAGCAGTCACCTGTGGGACAGGGGGCTGAAATCTGGGGCCAACGTCCTGACTTTC
TRBJ2-1	-	TRBV28	-	CASKRVNYNEQFF	TGTGCCAGCAAGCGGGTGAACTACAATGAGCAGTTCTTC
TRBJ1-5	-	TRBV28	-	CASSLGGQRSNQPQHF	TGTGCCAGCAGTTTGGGGGGGCAAAGAAGCAATCAGCCCCAGCATTTT